The 27 T cell receptor beta chains reported below all come from one sample, sequenced in a study of cytomegalovirus exposure and HLA in healthy donors. PCR was performed using 60 Vbeta and 13 Jbeta primers. The repertoire was sequenced with immunoSEQ multiplex PCR; TCRdb's copy has only in-frame clones and lacks some. The sample lists 200,000 to 250,000 clones; around 80% were seen once. Sample: PBMCs. These receptors all stem from a girl aged 2-10 years in good health and CMV-seronegative.

This rearrangement joins TRBV6-5 to TRBJ1-2, with D tentatively TRBD1 (6 bases). CDR3 length: 15 amino acids. Germline CDR1 is MNHEY and CDR2 is SVGAGI. Trimming cost V 0 bases and J 6 bases, with 14 bases left between them. The CDR3 is CASSYSPRTAHGYTF. DNA for the CDR3: TGTGCCAGCAGTTACTCCCCTCGGACAGCCCATGGCTACACCTTC.

CDR3 amino acids: CASSEGVAGTDTQYF. The CDR3 DNA is TGTGCCAGCAGTGAAGGGGTAGCCGGCACAGATACGCAGTATTTT. The chain carries TRBV2 and TRBJ2-3, with D uncertain. Germline V gene sequence: CDR1 SNHLY, CDR2 FYNNEI. The CDR3 contains 15 residues. V dropped 1 base and J dropped 1 base, with 9 bases sitting between them.

The V and J genes are TRBV2 and TRBJ1-2; TRBD1 matches at 8 bases. Trimming at V came to 5 bases and at J to 3 bases, leaving 11 bases not matched to a gene. The length of the CDR3 is 16 residues. Looked up from germline, CDR1 is SNHLY and CDR2 is FYNNEI. CDR3 residues: CASSRTGPVEDYGYTF. As DNA, the CDR3 is TGTGCCAGCAGTCGGACAGGGCCCGTAGAGGACTATGGCTACACCTTC.

This clone was seen a single time. The sample contains more than one DNA sequence encoding this CDR3. The chain has TRBV14 and TRBJ2-7, with 8 bases that match TRBD2. Germline values: CDR1 SGHDN, CDR2 FVKESK. This CDR3 comprises 15 residues. The V gene end was trimmed by 3 bases and the J gene end by 4 bases; junction bases not matched to a gene: 8. Here the CDR3 reads CASSQTLAGGYEQYF. The CDR3 nucleotides are TGTGCCAGCAGCCAGACACTGGCGGGAGGTTACGAGCAGTACTTC.

The chain carries TRBV11-2 and TRBJ1-3; D unresolved. CDR1 SGHAT and CDR2 FQNNGV come from the germline V gene. V was shortened by 2 bases and J by 4 bases, with 3 bases between the two germline ends. This CDR3 contains 12 residues. This chain's CDR3 is CASSLSGNTIYF. Written as DNA, the CDR3 is TGTGCCAGCAGCTTATCAGGAAACACCATATATTTT.

The genes are TRBV27 and TRBJ2-7, with D perhaps TRBD2 (5 bases). Trimming cost V 7 bases and J 0 bases, with 13 bases left between them. The CDR3 runs to 14 residues. In germline, CDR1 is MNHEY, CDR2 SMNVEV (reference sequence). The CDR3 DNA sequence: TGTGCCAGCAACCCCGTAGGGAGCTCCTACGAGCAGTACTTC. It is translated as CASNPVGSSYEQYF.

This rearrangement joins TRBV2 to TRBJ1-4; D uncertain. The germline CDR1 and CDR2 sequences are SNHLY and FYNNEI. V was trimmed by 5 bases and J by 0 bases, leaving 7 bases between them. The CDR3 has 14 residues. This CDR3 reads CASSYTTTNEKLFF. The DNA for the CDR3 is TGTGCCAGCAGTTATACTACAACTAATGAAAAACTGTTTTTT.

This chain connects TRBV29-1 to TRBJ2-1, with TRBD2 identical over 8 bases. The germline V gene has CDR1 SQVTM and CDR2 ANQGSEA. V lost 2 bases to trimming and J lost 16 bases; unmatched junction nucleotides: 10. The CDR3 is 12 amino acids. CDR3 sequence: CSVESPGRAIFF. The CDR3 coding sequence is TGCAGCGTTGAATCTCCCGGGAGGGCAATATTCTTC.

The J gene is TRBJ2-7, the V gene TRBV28; 7 bases agree with TRBD2. Germline CDR1 reads MDHEN; CDR2 reads SYDVKM. The V and J ends lost 2 bases and 12 bases, in that order; junction bases with no gene match: 4. This CDR3 comprises 11 residues. The CDR3 reads CASSLTSAVYF. The CDR3 DNA reads TGTGCCAGCAGTTTAACTAGCGCTGTGTACTTC.

This clone has just a few counts. V usage is TRBV29-1 and J usage is TRBJ2-4; 7 bases fit TRBD1. CDR1 SQVTM and CDR2 ANQGSEA come from the germline V gene. The length of the CDR3 is 15 residues. The J segment lost 0 bases and the V segment lost 0 bases, leaving 2 bases of the junction unmatched. The CDR3 loop is CSVEDTGVAKNIQYF. Here the CDR3 DNA reads TGCAGCGTTGAAGATACAGGGGTAGCCAAAAACATTCAGTACTTC.

V and J are TRBV7-9 and TRBJ1-5; D is ambiguous. V lost 1 base and J 4 bases, leaving 14 bases between the germline ends. Germline values: CDR1 SEHNR, CDR2 FQNEAQ (reference sequence). The CDR3 spans 16 residues. CDR3 region: CASSLGYGGRNQPQHF. CDR3 DNA: TGTGCCAGCAGCTTAGGGTACGGCGGAAGAAATCAGCCCCAGCATTTT.

The gene calls are TRBV5-1 and TRBJ2-7; 9 positions agree with TRBD2. This CDR3 comprises 13 residues. Trimming took 6 bases from V and 6 from J; bases not matched to a gene: 7. Germline V gives CDR1 SGHRS, CDR2 YFSETQ. The CDR3 DNA reads as TGCGCCAGCAATGGCGCGGGAGGGGGCGAGCAGTACTTC. Translating it yields CASNGAGGGEQYF.

This clone was detected a few times. The chain combines TRBV5-1 with TRBJ2-7; 7 positions agree with TRBD1. Germline values: CDR1 SGHRS, CDR2 YFSETQ. The CDR3 runs to 16 residues. With 0 bases clipped from V and 2 bases from J, the junction kept 8 bases outside the gene matches. CDR3 sequence: CASSLGGDRATYEQYF. DNA of the CDR3: TGCGCCAGCAGCTTGGGTGGTGACAGGGCAACCTACGAGCAGTACTTC. Full variable domain (outside the CDR3, taken from reference TRBV5-1 and TRBJ2-7): KAGVTQTPRYLIKTRGQQVTLSCSPISGHRSVSWYQQTPGQGLQFLFEYFSETQRNKGNFPGRFSGRQFSNSRSEMNVSTLELGDSALYLCASSLGGDRATYEQYFGPGTRLTVT.

The chain employs TRBV7-9 and TRBJ2-2, with D maybe TRBD2 (6 bases). The CDR3 covers 16 residues. V was clipped by 5 bases and J by 2 bases, with 15 bases between them. From germline, CDR1 is SEHNR and CDR2 FQNEAQ (reference sequence). The CDR3 protein is CASSLPGGFNTGELFF. CDR3 nucleotides: TGTGCCAGCAGCCTCCCTGGGGGGTTCAACACCGGGGAGCTGTTTTTT.

The gene calls are TRBV7-9 and TRBJ1-4, with D perhaps TRBD1 (6 bases). This CDR3 is 15 amino acids long. Germline V gene lookup returns CDR1 SEHNR and CDR2 FQNEAQ (reference sequence). The V end was cut by 5 bases, the J end by 2 bases, with 12 bases between. DNA of the CDR3: TGTGCCAGCAGCCCCAACAGGGATACTAATGAAAAACTGTTTTTT. This sequence encodes CASSPNRDTNEKLFF.

The chain recombines TRBV15 with TRBJ1-3; D might be TRBD1 (6 bases). This CDR3 spans 15 amino acids. CDR1 LNHNV and CDR2 YYDKDF come from the germline V gene (reference sequence). Trimming left V 5 bases short and J 4 bases short, with 15 bases between. CDR3 DNA: TGTGCCACCAGCCCGAACAGGGTGGCAGGAAACACCATATATTTT. Its protein product is CATSPNRVAGNTIYF. Using reference TRBV15 and TRBJ1-3 for the parts outside the CDR3, the full variable domain is DAMVIQNPRYQVTQFGKPVTLSCSQTLNHNVMYWYQQKSSQAPKLLFHYYDKDFNNEADTPDNFQSRRPNTSFCFLDIRSPGLGDTAMYLCATSPNRVAGNTIYFGEGSWLTVV.

V is TRBV20-1 and J is TRBJ1-2; a weak D match, TRBD1 (6 bases). Trimming removed 3 bases from V and 8 bases from J, with 10 bases in between. The CDR3 is 11 residues long. Germline V gives CDR1 DFQATT, CDR2 SNEGSKA (reference sequence). The CDR3 region has the DNA TGCAGTGCTAGTCCTGGGGGCGGCTACACCTTC. This gives the protein CSASPGGGYTF.

This chain connects TRBV25-1 to TRBJ2-4; no reliable D call. This CDR3 comprises 13 residues. V lost 3 bases and J lost 5, with 8 bases in between. The germline V gene encodes CDR1 MGHDK and CDR2 SYGVNS. CDR3 sequence: CASSDLPENIQYF. In DNA form, the CDR3 reads TGTGCCAGCAGTGATCTCCCGGAAAACATTCAGTACTTC.

The V and J genes are TRBV19 and TRBJ1-4; unclear D gene. The CDR3 length is 15 residues. Germline values: CDR1 LNHDA, CDR2 SQIVND (reference sequence). The ends were cut back, 4 bases at V and 6 bases at J, with 15 bases in the middle. The CDR3 DNA follows: TGTGCCAGTAGTACGGAGGGTCAGAAGGATGAAAAACTGTTTTTT. This sequence encodes CASSTEGQKDEKLFF.

This clone appeared a single time. In DNA, the CDR3 is TGCGCCAGCAGCTCCTTCACCGGGACTGGCCAATTCGATGAGCAGTTCTTC. It translates to CASSSFTGTGQFDEQFF. V usage is TRBV5-1 and J usage is TRBJ2-1; D perhaps matches TRBD2 (6 bases). CDR3 size: 17 residues. Germline CDR1 and CDR2: SGHRS and YFSETQ. V was shortened by 3 bases and J by 8 bases, with 24 bases between the two germline ends.

The rearrangement uses TRBV2 and TRBJ2-5, with no clear D. The J call may be in error: the DNA end matches TRBJ2-7 better. From germline, CDR1 is SNHLY and CDR2 FYNNEI. CDR3 length: 12 amino acids. This CDR3 is CASSVDSYEQYF. The CDR3 DNA reads as TGTGCCAGCAGCGTGGACTCCTACGAGCAGTACTTC.

The V call is TRBV2, the J call TRBJ1-5, with D perhaps TRBD1 (6 bases). Germline assignment: CDR1 SNHLY and CDR2 FYNNEI. The CDR3 runs 14 residues. Deletions cut 8 bases from V and 11 bases from J, with 22 bases between. The CDR3 protein is CASGLGGGRPAQHF. In nucleotides, the CDR3 is TGTGCCAGCGGTTTAGGGGGGGGGCGACCGGCCCAGCATTTT.

This sequence joins TRBV6-5 and TRBJ2-3; 7 bases align to TRBD2. The CDR3 runs 15 residues. V shed 2 bases, J shed 1 base, and the junction held 3 bases outside the gene matches. Germline CDR1 reads MNHEY; CDR2 reads SVGAGI. The CDR3 reads CASSYVAGCTDTQYF. CDR3 sequence (DNA): TGTGCCAGCAGTTACGTAGCGGGCTGCACAGATACGCAGTATTTT.

The chain recombines TRBV15 with TRBJ2-7; 9 bases are a match to TRBD2. The germline V gene has CDR1 LNHNV and CDR2 YYDKDF (reference sequence). Losses at the gene ends were 0 bases for V and 2 bases for J; bases not matched to a gene: 5. The CDR3 is made up of 16 amino acids. CDR3 residues: CATSRDYASGAYEQYF. The CDR3 DNA reads as TGTGCCACCAGCAGAGATTACGCTAGCGGGGCCTACGAGCAGTACTTC.

This chain links TRBV7-3 with TRBJ2-2; 8 bases are shared with TRBD1. V shed 5 bases and J 7 bases; nucleotides not matched to a gene: 6. Germline V gives CDR1 SGHTA, CDR2 FQGTGA. This CDR3 contains 14 residues. The CDR3, as DNA: TGTGCCAGCAGCCTTACAGGGGGTAGCGGGGAGCTGTTTTTT. Amino acid sequence: CASSLTGGSGELFF.

V and J are TRBV10-2 and TRBJ2-5; no reliable D call. The J call may be mistaken, given a closer DNA end match to TRBJ2-7. This CDR3 is 11 amino acids long. Per the germline V gene, CDR1 is WSHSY and CDR2 is SAAADI. In DNA, the CDR3 is TGCGCCAGCAGTCCTCGCTACGAGCAGTACTTC. Encoded protein: CASSPRYEQYF.

The J gene is TRBJ1-1, the V gene TRBV7-6; D possibly corresponds to TRBD1 (6 bases). Germline values: CDR1 SGHVS, CDR2 FNYEAQ. This CDR3 has 13 residues. Trimming took off 2 bases at V and 5 bases at J, with 9 bases between the two ends. This chain's CDR3 is CASSLQGHTEAFF. CDR3 nucleotide sequence: TGTGCCAGCAGCTTACAGGGACATACTGAAGCTTTCTTT.